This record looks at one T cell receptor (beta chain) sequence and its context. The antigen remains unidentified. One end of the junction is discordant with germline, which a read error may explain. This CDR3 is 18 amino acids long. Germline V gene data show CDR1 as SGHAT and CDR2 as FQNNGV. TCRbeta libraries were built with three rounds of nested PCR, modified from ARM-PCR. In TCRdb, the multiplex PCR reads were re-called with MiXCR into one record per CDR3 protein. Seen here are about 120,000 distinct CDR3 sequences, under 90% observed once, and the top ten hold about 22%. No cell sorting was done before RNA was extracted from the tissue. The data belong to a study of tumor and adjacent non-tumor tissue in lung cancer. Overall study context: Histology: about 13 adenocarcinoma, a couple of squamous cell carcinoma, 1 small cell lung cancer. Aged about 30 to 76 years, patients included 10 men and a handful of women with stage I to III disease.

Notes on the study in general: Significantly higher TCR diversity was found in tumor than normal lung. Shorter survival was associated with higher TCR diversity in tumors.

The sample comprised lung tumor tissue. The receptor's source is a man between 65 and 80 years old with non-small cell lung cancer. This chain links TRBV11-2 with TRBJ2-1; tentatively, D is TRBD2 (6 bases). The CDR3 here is CTSSLHPRDWASYNEQFF. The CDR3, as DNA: TGTACCAGCAGCTTACATCCGCGGGACTGGGCTTCCTACAATGAGCAGTTCTTC.